This T cell receptor beta chain was documented in a study of spatial heterogeneity in lung cancer. Study overall: Matched bulk RNA-seq provided a T cell module score, and TCR transcript counts in tumor regions correlated strongly with it.

This clonotype ranks as medium-sized. Its antigen is currently unknown. The study tagged each TCR cDNA molecule with a unique molecular identifier. MiXCR, run by TCRdb on the 5' RACE reads, gives a single entry per CDR3 protein. Among 2,500 to 3,000 distinct CDR3 sequences listed, about 6% were seen once. Overall study findings and caveats: Within tumors, counts of expanded alpha and beta TCRs tracked tumor mutation counts.

Time point reported: sample taken at primary tumor resection. Unsorted tumor, nontumor lung tissue or cryopreserved PBMC supplied the whole RNA. The CDR3 spans 14 residues. Germline loops: CDR1 SGHVS, CDR2 FQNEAQ. With V trimmed by 3 bases and J by 5 bases, 3 bases remained unmatched. Specimen: lung tumor tissue, collected at surgery. This chain connects TRBV7-8 to TRBJ2-7; TRBD2 agrees at 11 bases. This sequence originates from a male donor with early-stage non-small cell lung cancer. The CDR3 nucleotides are TGTGCCAGCAGCTTTCTAGCGGGAGGCGACGAGCAGTACTTC. It translates to CASSFLAGGDEQYF. The entire variable domain, with the rest obtained from reference TRBV7-8 and TRBJ2-7, is as follows: GAGVSQSPRYKVAKRGQDVALRCDPISGHVSLFWYQQALGQGPEFLTYFQNEAQLDKSGLPSDRFFAERPEGSVSTLKIQRTQQEDSAVYLCASSFLAGGDEQYFGPGTRLTVT.